This T cell receptor beta chain stems from a study of cytomegalovirus exposure and HLA in healthy donors. For the study at large: In a later analysis, the approximately 120 validation repertoires were reported to have used the same platform as the roughly 600 first-cohort repertoires.

Here immunoSEQ multiplex PCR was the method, and the copy in TCRdb shows in-frame clones only, minus some. The table shows under 150,000 clones, with around nine tenths occurring only once. Comments on this clone: The antigen remains undetermined.

CDR1 and CDR2 (germline): MNHNY, SVGAGI (reference sequence). V lost 5 bases to trimming and J lost 3 bases, with 14 bases between them. The CDR3 spans 14 residues. Whole-study findings and limits: Some TCR beta chains (about 180 of them) were listed as cytomegalovirus-associated.

The sample consisted of PBMCs. This clonotype originated in a young woman in good health and CMV-seropositive. V gene TRBV6-6 combines with J gene TRBJ2-7; D not certain. CDR3 region: CASSPDAEIYEQYF. CDR3 bases: TGTGCCAGCAGTCCCGACGCGGAGATCTACGAGCAGTACTTC.